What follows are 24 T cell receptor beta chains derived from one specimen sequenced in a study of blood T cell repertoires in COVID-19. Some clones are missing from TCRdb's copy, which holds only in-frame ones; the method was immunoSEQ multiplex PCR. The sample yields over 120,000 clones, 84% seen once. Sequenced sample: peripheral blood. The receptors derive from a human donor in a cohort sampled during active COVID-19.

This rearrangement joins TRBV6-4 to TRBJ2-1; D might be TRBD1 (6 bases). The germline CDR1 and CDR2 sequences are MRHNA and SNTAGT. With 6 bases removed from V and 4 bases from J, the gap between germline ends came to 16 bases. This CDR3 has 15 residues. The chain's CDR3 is CASSTTRRGYNEQFF. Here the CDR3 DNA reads TGTGCCAGCAGCACTACCCGCAGGGGTTACAATGAGCAGTTCTTC.

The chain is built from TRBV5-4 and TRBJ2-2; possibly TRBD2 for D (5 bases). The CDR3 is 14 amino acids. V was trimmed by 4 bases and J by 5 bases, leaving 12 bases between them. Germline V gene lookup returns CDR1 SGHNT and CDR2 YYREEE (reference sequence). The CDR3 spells CASSIDPGTGELFF. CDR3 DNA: TGTGCCAGCAGCATCGATCCGGGAACCGGGGAGCTGTTTTTT.

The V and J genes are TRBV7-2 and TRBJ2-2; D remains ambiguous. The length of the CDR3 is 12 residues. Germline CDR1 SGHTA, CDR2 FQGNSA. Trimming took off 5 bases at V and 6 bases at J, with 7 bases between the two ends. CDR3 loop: CASSKLPGELFF. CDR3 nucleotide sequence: TGTGCCAGCAGCAAACTGCCCGGGGAGCTGTTTTTT.

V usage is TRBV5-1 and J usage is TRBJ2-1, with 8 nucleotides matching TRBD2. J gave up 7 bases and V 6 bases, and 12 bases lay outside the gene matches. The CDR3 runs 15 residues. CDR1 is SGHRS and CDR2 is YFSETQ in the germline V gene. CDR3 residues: CASTPGGGGANEQFF. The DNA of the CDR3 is TGCGCCAGCACCCCCGGGGGGGGAGGGGCAAATGAGCAGTTCTTC.

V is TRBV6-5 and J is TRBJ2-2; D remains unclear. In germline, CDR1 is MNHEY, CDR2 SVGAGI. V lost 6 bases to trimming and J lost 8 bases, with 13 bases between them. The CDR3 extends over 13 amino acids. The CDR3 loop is CASRELTGGELFF. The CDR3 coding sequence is TGTGCCAGCAGGGAGCTCACCGGGGGGGAGCTGTTTTTT.

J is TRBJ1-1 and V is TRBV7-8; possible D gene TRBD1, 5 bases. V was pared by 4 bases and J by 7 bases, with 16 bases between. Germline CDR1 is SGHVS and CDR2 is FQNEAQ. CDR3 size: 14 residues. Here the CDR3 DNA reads TGTGCCAGCAGCTCGGCCGGGGGAATCGGTGAAGCTTTCTTT. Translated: CASSSAGGIGEAFF.

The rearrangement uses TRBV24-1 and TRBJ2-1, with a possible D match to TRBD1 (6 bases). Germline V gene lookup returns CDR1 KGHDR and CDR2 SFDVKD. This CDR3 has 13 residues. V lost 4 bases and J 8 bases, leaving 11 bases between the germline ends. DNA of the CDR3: TGTGCCACCAGTGAAGGACAGACCTATGAGCAGTTCTTC. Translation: CATSEGQTYEQFF.

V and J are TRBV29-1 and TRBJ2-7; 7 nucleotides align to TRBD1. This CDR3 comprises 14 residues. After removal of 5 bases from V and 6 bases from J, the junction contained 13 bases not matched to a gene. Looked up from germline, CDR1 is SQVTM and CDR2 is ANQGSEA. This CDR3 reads CSVRYGGQSGEQYF. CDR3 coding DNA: TGCAGCGTTCGTTATGGGGGACAGTCCGGCGAGCAGTACTTC.

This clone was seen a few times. The chain's CDR3 is CASSPAWDRAGEQYF. The CDR3 region has the DNA TGTGCCAGCAGCCCAGCCTGGGACAGGGCGGGCGAGCAGTACTTC. The rearrangement uses TRBV6-5 and TRBJ2-7; 9 nucleotides match TRBD1. The CDR3 has 15 amino acids. Germline loops: CDR1 MNHEY, CDR2 SVGAGI. J lost 6 bases, V lost 6 bases, and 12 bases had no gene match.

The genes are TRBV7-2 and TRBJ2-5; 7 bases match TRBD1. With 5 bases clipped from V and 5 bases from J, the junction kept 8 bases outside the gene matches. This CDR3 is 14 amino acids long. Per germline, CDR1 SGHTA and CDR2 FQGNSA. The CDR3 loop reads CASSATGVAETQYF. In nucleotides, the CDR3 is TGTGCCAGCAGCGCCACAGGGGTGGCGGAGACCCAGTACTTC.

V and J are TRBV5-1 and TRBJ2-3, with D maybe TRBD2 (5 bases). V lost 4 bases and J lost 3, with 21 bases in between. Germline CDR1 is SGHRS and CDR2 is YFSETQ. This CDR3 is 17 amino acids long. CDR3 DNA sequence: TGCGCCAGCAGCACTAACCCCGCCGCGGGCTCTACAGATACGCAGTATTTT. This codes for CASSTNPAAGSTDTQYF.

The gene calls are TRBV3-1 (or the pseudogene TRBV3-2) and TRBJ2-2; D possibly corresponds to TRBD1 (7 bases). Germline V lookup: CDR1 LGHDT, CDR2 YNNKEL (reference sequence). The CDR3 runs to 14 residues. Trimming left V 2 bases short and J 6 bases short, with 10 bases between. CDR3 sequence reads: CASSQQGGAGELFF. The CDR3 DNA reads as TGTGCCAGCAGCCAACAGGGGGGCGCCGGGGAGCTGTTTTTT.

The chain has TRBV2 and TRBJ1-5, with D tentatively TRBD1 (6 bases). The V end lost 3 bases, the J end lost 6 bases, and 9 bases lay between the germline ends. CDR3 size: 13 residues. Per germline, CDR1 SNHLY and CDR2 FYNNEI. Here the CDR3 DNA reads TGTGCCAGCAGTGAGGGACATGCTCAGCCCCAGCATTTT. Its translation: CASSEGHAQPQHF. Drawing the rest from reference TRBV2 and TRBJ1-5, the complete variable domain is EPEVTQTPSHQVTQMGQEVILRCVPISNHLYFYWYRQILGQKVEFLVSFYNNEISEKSEIFDDQFSVERPDGSNFTLKIRSTKLEDSAMYFCASSEGHAQPQHFGDGTRLSIL.

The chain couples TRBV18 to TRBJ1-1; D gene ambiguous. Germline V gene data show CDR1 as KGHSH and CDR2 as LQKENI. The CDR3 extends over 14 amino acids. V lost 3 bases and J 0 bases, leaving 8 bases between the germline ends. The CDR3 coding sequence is TGTGCCAGCTCACCGTCCCAGATGAACACTGAAGCTTTCTTT. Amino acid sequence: CASSPSQMNTEAFF.

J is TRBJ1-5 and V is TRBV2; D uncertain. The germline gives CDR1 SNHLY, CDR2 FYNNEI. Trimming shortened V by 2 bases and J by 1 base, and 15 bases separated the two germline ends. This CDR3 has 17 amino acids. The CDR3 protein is CASSENEDRISNQPQHF. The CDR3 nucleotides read TGTGCCAGCAGTGAAAACGAGGATCGGATAAGCAATCAGCCCCAGCATTTT.

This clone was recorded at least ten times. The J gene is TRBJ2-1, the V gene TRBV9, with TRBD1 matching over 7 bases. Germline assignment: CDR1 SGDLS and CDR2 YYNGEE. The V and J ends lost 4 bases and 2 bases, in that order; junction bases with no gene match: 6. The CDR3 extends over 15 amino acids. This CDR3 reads CASSSRDSPYNEQFF. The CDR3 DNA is TGTGCCAGCAGCAGCCGGGACAGTCCCTACAATGAGCAGTTCTTC.

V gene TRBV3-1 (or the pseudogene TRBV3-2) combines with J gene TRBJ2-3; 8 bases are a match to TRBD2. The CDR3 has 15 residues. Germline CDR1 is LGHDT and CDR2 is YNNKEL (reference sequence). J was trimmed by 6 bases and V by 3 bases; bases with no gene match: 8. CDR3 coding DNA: TGTGCCAGCAGCCACCCGGGACTAGGAGTTGATACGCAGTATTTT. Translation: CASSHPGLGVDTQYF.

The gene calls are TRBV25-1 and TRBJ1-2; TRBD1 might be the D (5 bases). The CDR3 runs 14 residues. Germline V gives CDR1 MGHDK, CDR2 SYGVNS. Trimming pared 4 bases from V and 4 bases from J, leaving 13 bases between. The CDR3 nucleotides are TGTGCCAGCAGTGGGGGCGTCGATATCTATGGCTACACCTTC. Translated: CASSGGVDIYGYTF.

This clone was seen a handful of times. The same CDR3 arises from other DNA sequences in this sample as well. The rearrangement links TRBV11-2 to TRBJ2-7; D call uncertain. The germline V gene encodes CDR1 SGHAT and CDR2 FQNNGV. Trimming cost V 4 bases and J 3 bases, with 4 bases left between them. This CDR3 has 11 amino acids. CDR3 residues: CASSSGYEQYV. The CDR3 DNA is TGTGCCAGCAGCTCGGGCTACGAGCAGTACGTC.

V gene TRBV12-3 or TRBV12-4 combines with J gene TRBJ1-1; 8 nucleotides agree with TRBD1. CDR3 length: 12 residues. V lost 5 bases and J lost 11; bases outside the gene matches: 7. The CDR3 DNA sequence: TGTGCCAGCAGTACGACAGGGGCTTCGGCTTTCTTT. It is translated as CASSTTGASAFF.

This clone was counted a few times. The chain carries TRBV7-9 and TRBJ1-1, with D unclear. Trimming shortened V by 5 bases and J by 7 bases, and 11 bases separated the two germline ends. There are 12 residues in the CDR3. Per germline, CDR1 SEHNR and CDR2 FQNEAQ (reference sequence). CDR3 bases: TGTGCCAGCAGCCGCCTGGGCATTGAAGCTTTCTTT. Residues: CASSRLGIEAFF.

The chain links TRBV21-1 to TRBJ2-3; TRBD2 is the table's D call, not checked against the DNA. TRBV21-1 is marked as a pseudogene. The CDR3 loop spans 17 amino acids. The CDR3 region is CASSKKAPGFSTDTQYF. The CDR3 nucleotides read TGTGCCAGCAGCAAAAAGGCTCCGGGATTTAGCACAGATACGCAGTATTTT.

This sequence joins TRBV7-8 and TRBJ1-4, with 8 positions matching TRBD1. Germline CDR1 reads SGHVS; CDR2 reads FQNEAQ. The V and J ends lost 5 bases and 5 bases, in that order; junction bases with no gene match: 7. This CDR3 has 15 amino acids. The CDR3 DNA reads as TGTGCCAGCAGCCGAAGAGCAGGGGGCAATGAAAAACTGTTTTTT. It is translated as CASSRRAGGNEKLFF. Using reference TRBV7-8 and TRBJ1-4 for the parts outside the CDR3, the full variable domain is GAGVSQSPRYKVAKRGQDVALRCDPISGHVSLFWYQQALGQGPEFLTYFQNEAQLDKSGLPSDRFFAERPEGSVSTLKIQRTQQEDSAVYLCASSRRAGGNEKLFFGSGTQLSVL.

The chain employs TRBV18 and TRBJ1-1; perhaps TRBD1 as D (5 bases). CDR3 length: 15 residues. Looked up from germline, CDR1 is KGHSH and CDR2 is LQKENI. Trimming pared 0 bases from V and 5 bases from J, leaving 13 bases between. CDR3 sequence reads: CASSPPRGGSTEAFF. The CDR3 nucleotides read TGTGCCAGCTCACCACCGCGGGGGGGGAGTACTGAAGCTTTCTTT.